The T cell receptor (beta chain) described here comes from a study of CD4 T cells in relation to SARS-CoV-2 and coronaviruses. The CDR3 contains 16 residues. V lost 7 bases, J lost 1 base, and 14 bases lay in between. Looked up from germline, CDR1 is LNHDA and CDR2 is SQIVND (reference sequence). CD4+ T cells from unexposed donors were obtained before the COVID-19 pandemic (2011-2018). This table comes from immunoSEQ multiplex PCR, and its TCRdb copy is limited to in-frame clones, with some not included. Of around 56,000 clones in the sample, more than 80% were seen once. The rearrangement joins TRBV19 to TRBJ1-6; D unresolved. The sequence was obtained from a human donor in good health. The sequenced sample consisted of memory CD4+ T cells from PBMCs. CDR3 nucleotide sequence: TGTGCCAGTACCTCAGGAGGCGGATCCTATAATTCACCCCTCCACTTT. Its translation is CASTSGGGSYNSPLHF.